The TCR beta chain under discussion was sequenced for a study of cytomegalovirus exposure and HLA in healthy donors. Study-wide findings and caveats: In an earlier analysis, productive rearrangement rates for most beta V segments clustered near 87% or 30%. Cytomegalovirus-associated TCR beta chains were listed, numbering approximately 150.

In the PCR, 60 Vbeta and 13 Jbeta primers were used. Produced via immunoSEQ multiplex PCR; TCRdb's table is partial and in-frame only. The repertoire holds 180,000 or so clones, with roughly a tenth as singletons. Germline V CDR1 and CDR2: KGHSH, LQKENI. The CDR3 runs 17 residues. V lost 5 bases, J lost 4 bases, and 16 bases stayed unmatched. In regard to this clone: Antigen unknown.

The chain recombines TRBV18 with TRBJ1-2, with 7 bases aligning to TRBD1. Material for sequencing was PBMCs. The receptor was isolated from a woman aged 25 to 39 in good health and CMV-seropositive. The CDR3 sequence is CASSGQQPGQSSYGYTF. CDR3 nucleotides: TGTGCCAGCTCAGGACAACAACCGGGACAGTCTTCCTATGGCTACACCTTC.